Reported below is one T cell receptor (beta chain). This clonotype was found many times. Its antigen remains unidentified. Base-call qualities are not available, and no considerably larger clone is one nucleotide away. The germline V gene provides CDR1 ENHRY and CDR2 SYGVKD. The CDR3 contains 14 residues, cysteine and phenylalanine counted. Of the read, only the CDR3 DNA is kept; its 42 bases are in frame from base 1. V ends up 4 bases short and J 4 bases short, with an unmatched junction base count of 6. Libraries were constructed by 5' RACE. The instrument was an Illumina HiSeq 2500. A second about 6 to 11 cycle PCR used a sample-barcoded 5' primer and a J-beta primer mix. A template-switch 5' adaptor carrying 12 random nucleotides introduced a unique molecular identifier onto each TCR beta cDNA molecule. At least 2.5 million CDR3-containing paired-end reads were obtained from each sample. First-strand cDNA synthesis was performed from all RNA using the Mint cDNA synthesis kit, with priming by a TRBC-specific oligonucleotide. After uracil-DNA glycosylase treatment, a first 18-cycle PCR used universal primers M1SS and BC2_uni_R on all cDNA. Under the source paper's analysis protocol: For normalization, 1 million high-quality reads, each with a distinct molecular identifier, were randomly selected from each sample. Instead of being binned into consensus sequences, reads that shared molecular identifiers were thrown out. MiTCR, set to a Q25 quality threshold and the strictest error-elimination algorithm, was used for CDR3 identification, clonotype clustering and error correction. A nonparametric unseen species model using Euler transformation provided a lower-bound estimate of total TCR beta diversity. TCRdb ran its own pipeline on the public reads, namely fastp trimming at Q25 and MiXCR clone calling, and kept in-frame beta chains. Each CDR3 protein appears once, grouped with its most common genes and DNA. The V and J calls reflect TCRdb's pipeline rather than the authors' work. Within this sample are some 670,000 distinct CDR3 sequences, with approximately 52% of them counted one time only. Of the sample, less than 15% falls within the top ten clones.

Donors were roughly 40 systemically healthy Caucasian individuals from Russia aged roughly 6 to 100 years. About 10 milliliters of peripheral blood were collected from each donor into EDTA-treated Vacutainer tubes. Ficoll-Paque density-gradient centrifugation was used to isolate PBMCs, with at least 6.5 million per sample. Total RNA was extracted from PBMCs with Trizol reagent, with at least 6 micrograms obtained per sample. For every donor, flow cytometry on a PBMC aliquot measured the percentage of naive CD45RAhigh/CD27high T cells. This entry belongs to a study of blood T cells in healthy people across ages (dated by TCRdb to the mid-2010s). In the study overall: Template switching captured roughly one uniquely barcoded TCR beta cDNA molecule per two T cells in model experiments. Using deep sequencing normalized with unique cDNA molecular identifiers, the study measured how TCR beta repertoire diversity changes with age. The donors were divided into four age groups: young (average around 17 years), middle-aged (about 40), aged (about 56) and long-lived (about 84). To avoid experimental bias, donors of different ages were distributed randomly across sequencing lanes. For two donors (one aged 18 to 30 and one aged 80 or older), the study analyzed two additional independent replicas of 1 million unique cDNA reads from the same blood draw. The investigation overall reported the following: A strong correlation was found between observed TCR beta diversity and the percentage of naive T cells measured by flow cytometry. Estimates of total diversity from one million sequenced T cells were regarded as lower bounds and underestimates. Because profiling used bulk unsorted PBMCs, naive and antigen-experienced compartments could not be compared conclusively. The CMV infection status of donors was not known, potentially confounding age-related changes in expanded clonotypes. Observed TCR beta diversity per million T cells fell roughly linearly with age, and a significant reduction was already apparent by age approximately 40. Compared with the aged group, more naive CD4+ T cells, fewer expanded clones and increased TCR diversity were shown by the long-lived group, suggesting age selection.

This TCR derives from a woman of 80 years or more in good health. This chain joins TRBV10-3 to TRBJ2-5; 7 middle bases align to TRBD2. Sequencing input: blood. The DNA sequence reads TGTGCCATCAGTGGGGGAGGGTATCGAGAGACCCAGTACTTC. Protein translation: CAISGGGYRETQYF.